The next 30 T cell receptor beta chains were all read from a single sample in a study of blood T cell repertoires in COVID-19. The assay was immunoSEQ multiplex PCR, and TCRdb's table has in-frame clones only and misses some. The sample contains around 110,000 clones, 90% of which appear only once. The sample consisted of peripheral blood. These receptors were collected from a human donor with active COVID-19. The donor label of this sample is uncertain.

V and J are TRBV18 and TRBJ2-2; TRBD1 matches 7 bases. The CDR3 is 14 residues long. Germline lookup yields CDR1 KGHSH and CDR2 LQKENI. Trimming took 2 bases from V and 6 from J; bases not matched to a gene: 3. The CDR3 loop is CASSPGQDPGELFF. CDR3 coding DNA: TGTGCCAGCTCACCAGGACAGGACCCCGGGGAGCTGTTTTTT.

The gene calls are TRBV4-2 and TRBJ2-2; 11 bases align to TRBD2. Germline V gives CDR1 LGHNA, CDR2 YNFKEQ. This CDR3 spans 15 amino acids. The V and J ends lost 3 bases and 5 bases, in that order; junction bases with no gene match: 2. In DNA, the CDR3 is TGTGCCAGCAGCCAGCTAGCGGGGGGTACCGGGGAGCTGTTTTTT. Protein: CASSQLAGGTGELFF.

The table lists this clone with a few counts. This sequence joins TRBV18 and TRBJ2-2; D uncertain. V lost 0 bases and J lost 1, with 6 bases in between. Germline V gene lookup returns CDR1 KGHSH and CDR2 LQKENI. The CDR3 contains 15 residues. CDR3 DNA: TGTGCCAGCTCACCACCGTCAGTGAACACCGGGGAGCTGTTTTTT. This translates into CASSPPSVNTGELFF.

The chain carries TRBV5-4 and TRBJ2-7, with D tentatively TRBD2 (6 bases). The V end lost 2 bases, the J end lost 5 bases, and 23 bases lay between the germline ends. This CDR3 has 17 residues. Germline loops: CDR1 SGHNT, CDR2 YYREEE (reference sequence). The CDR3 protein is CASSLGLRGATRDEQYF. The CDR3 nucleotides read TGTGCCAGCAGCTTAGGCCTCCGCGGGGCCACCCGGGACGAGCAGTACTTC.

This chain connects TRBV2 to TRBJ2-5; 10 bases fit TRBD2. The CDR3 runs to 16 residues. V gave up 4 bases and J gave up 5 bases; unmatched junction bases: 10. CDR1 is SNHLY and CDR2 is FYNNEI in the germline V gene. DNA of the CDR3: TGTGCCAGCAGTGGTTATATAGCGGGGGGAGGGGAGACCCAGTACTTC. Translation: CASSGYIAGGGETQYF.

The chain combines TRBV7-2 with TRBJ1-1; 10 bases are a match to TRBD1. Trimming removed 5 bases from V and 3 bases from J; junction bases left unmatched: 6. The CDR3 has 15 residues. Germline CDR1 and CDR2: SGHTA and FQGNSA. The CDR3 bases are TGTGCCAGCAGCACCCGACAGGGGGCTGACACTGAAGCTTTCTTT. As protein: CASSTRQGADTEAFF.

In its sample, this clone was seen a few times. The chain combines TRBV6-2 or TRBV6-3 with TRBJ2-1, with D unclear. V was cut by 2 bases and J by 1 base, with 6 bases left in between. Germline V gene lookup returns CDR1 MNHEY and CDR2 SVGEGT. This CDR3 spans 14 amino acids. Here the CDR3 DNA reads TGTGCCAGCAGTTACACTTTTTCCTACAATGAGCAGTTCTTC. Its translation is CASSYTFSYNEQFF.

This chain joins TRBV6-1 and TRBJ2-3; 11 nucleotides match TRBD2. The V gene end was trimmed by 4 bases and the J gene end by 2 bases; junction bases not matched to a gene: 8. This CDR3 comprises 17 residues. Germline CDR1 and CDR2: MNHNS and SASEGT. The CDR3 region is CASSVTTSGGTTDTQYF. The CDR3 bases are TGTGCCAGCAGTGTTACTACTAGCGGGGGAACCACAGATACGCAGTATTTT.

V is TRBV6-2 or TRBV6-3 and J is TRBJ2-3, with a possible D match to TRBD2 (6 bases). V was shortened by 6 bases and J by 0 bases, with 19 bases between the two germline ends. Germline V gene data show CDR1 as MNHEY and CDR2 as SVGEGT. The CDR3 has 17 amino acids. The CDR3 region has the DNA TGTGCCAGCAGCAGCCCCCCCGCGGGGACTAGCACAGATACGCAGTATTTT. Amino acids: CASSSPPAGTSTDTQYF.

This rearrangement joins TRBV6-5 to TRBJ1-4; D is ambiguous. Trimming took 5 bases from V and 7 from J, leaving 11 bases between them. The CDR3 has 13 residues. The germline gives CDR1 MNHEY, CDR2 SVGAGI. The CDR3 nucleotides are TGTGCCAGCAGTATTACTCGAGGTGAAAAACTGTTTTTT. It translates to CASSITRGEKLFF.

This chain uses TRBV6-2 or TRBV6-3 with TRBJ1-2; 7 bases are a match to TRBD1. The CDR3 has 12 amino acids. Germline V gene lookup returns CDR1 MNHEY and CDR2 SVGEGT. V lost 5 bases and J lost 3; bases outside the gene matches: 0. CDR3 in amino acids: CASSTGDYGYTF. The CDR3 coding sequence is TGTGCCAGCAGTACAGGGGACTATGGCTACACCTTC.

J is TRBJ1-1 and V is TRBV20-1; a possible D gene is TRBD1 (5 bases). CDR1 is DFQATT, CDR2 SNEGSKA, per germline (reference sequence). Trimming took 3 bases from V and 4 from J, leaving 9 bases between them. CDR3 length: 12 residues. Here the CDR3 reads CSASRGFTEAFF. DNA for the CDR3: TGCAGTGCTAGTAGGGGCTTCACTGAAGCTTTCTTT.

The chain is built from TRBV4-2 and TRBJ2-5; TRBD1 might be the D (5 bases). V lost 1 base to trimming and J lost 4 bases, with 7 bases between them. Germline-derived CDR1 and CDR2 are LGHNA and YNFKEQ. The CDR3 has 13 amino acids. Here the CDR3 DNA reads TGTGCCAGCAGCCAAGGTAGGGGAGAGACCCAGTACTTC. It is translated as CASSQGRGETQYF.

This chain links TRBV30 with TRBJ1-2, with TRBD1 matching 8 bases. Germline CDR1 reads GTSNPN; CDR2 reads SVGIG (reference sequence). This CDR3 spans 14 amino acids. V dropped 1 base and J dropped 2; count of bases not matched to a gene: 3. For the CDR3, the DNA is TGTGCCTGGAGTGGACAGGGGAGAAACTATGGCTACACCTTC. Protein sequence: CAWSGQGRNYGYTF. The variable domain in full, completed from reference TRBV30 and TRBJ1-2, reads SQTIHQWPATLVQPVGSPLSLECTVEGTSNPNLYWYRQAAGRGLQLLFYSVGIGQISSEVPQNLSASRPQDRQFILSSKKLLLSDSGFYLCAWSGQGRNYGYTFGSGTRLTVV.

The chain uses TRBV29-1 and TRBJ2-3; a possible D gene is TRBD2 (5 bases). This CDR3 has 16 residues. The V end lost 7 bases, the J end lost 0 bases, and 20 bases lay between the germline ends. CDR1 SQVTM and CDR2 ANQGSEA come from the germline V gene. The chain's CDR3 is CSAPGSEVYSTDTQYF. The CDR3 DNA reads TGCAGCGCCCCGGGCTCGGAGGTTTATAGCACAGATACGCAGTATTTT.

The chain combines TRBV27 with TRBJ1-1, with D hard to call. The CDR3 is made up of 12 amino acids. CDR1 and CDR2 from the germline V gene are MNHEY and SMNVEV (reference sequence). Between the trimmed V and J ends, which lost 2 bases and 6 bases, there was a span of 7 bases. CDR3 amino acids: CASSLPSAEAFF. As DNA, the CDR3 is TGTGCCAGCAGTTTACCGTCAGCTGAAGCTTTCTTT.

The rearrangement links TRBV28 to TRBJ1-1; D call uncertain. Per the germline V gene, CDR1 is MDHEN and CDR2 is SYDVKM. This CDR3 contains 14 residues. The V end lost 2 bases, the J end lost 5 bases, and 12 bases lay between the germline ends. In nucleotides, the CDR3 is TGTGCCAGCAGTTTAACCCATAGAGGGACTGAAGCTTTCTTT. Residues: CASSLTHRGTEAFF.

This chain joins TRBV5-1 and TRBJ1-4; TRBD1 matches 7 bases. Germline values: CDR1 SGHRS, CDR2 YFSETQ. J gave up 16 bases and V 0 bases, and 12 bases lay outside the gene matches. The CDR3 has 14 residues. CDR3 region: CASSLGTGDAQPFF. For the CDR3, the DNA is TGCGCCAGCAGCTTGGGTACAGGGGATGCTCAGCCGTTTTTT.

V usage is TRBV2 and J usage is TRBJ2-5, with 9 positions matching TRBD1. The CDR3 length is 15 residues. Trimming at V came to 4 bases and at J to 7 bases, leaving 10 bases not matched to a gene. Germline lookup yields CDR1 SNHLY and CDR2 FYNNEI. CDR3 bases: TGTGCCAGCAGTGTGCTGGACAGGGGATATGTGACCCAGTACTTC. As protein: CASSVLDRGYVTQYF.

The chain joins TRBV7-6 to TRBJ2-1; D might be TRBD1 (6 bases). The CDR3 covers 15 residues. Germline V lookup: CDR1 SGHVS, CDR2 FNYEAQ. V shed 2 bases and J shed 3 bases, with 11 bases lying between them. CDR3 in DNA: TGTGCCAGCAGCTTAACAGGGTTTATCTACAATGAGCAGTTCTTC. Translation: CASSLTGFIYNEQFF.

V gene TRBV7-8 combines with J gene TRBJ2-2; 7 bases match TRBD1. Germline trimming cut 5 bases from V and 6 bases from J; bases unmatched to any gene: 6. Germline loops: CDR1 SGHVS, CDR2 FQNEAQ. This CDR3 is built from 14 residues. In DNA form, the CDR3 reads TGTGCCAGCAGCCTGGAGACAGGGCCCGGGGAGCTGTTTTTT. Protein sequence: CASSLETGPGELFF. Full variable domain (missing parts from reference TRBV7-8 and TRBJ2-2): GAGVSQSPRYKVAKRGQDVALRCDPISGHVSLFWYQQALGQGPEFLTYFQNEAQLDKSGLPSDRFFAERPEGSVSTLKIQRTQQEDSAVYLCASSLETGPGELFFGEGSRLTVL.

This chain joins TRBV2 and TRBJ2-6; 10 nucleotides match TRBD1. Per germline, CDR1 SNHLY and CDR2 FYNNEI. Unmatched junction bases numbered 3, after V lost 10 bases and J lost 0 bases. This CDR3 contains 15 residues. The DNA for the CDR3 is TGTGCCAAGGGGACAGGGGTCTCTGGGGCCAACGTCCTGACTTTC. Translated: CAKGTGVSGANVLTF.

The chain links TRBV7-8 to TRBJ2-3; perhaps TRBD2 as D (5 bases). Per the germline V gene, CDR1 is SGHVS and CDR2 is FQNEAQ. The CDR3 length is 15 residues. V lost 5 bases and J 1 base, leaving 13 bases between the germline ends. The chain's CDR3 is CASSPSLRGTDTQYF. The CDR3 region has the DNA TGTGCCAGCAGCCCCTCTCTGAGGGGCACAGATACGCAGTATTTT.

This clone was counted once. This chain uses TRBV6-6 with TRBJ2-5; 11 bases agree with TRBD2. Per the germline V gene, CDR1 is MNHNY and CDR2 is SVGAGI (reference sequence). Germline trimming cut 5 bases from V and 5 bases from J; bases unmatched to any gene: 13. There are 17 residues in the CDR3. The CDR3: CASSPLGVAGGRETQYF. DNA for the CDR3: TGTGCCAGCAGTCCCCTCGGGGTAGCGGGGGGGCGTGAGACCCAGTACTTC.

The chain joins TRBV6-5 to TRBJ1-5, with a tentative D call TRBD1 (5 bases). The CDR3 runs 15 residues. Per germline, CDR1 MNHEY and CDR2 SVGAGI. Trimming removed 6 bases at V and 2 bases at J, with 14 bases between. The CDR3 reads CASRPGFLGNQPQHF. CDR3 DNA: TGTGCCAGCAGACCAGGGTTTTTGGGCAATCAGCCCCAGCATTTT.

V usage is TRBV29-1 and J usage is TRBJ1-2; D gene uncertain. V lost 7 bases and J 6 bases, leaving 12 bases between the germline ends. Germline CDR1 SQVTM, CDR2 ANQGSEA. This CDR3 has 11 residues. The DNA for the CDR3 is TGCAGCGCCTTAACCGTAGATGGCTACACCTTC. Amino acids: CSALTVDGYTF.

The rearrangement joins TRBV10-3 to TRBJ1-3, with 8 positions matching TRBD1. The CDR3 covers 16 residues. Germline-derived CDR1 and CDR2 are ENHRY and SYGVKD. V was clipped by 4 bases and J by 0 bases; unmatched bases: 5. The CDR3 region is CAISGGQVYSGNTIYF. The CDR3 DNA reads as TGTGCCATCAGTGGGGGACAGGTGTACTCTGGAAACACCATATATTTT.

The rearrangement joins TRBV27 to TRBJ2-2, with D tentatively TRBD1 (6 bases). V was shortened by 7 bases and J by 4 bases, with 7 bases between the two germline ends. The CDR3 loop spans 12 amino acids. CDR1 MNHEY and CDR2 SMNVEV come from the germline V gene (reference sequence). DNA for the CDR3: TGTGCCAGCATAGGGGGCACCGGGGAGCTGTTTTTT. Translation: CASIGGTGELFF.

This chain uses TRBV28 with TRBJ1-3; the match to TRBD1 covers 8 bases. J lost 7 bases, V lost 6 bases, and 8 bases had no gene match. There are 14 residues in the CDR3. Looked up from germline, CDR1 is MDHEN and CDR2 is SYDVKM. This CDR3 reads CASRPRGQANTIYF. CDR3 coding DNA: TGTGCCAGCAGACCCCGGGGACAGGCCAACACCATATATTTT.

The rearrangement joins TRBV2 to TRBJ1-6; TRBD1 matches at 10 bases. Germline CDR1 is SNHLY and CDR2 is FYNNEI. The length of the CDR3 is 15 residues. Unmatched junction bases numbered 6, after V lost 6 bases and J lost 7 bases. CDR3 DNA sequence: TGTGCCAGCAGGCGACAGGGGGCTATGAATTCACCCCTCCACTTT. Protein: CASRRQGAMNSPLHF.